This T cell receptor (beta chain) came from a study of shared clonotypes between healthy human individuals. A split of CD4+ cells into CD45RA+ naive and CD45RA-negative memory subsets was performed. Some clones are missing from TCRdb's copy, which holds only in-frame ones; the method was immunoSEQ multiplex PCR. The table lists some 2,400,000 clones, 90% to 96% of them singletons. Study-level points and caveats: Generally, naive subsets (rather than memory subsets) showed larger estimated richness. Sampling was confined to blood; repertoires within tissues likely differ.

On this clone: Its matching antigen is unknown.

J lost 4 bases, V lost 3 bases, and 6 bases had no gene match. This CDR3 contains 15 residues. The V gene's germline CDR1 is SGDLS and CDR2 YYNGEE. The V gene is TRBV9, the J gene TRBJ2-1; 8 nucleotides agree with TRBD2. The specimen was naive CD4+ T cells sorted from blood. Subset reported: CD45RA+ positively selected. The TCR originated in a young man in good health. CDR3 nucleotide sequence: TGTGCCAGCAGCGATAGCGGGACGACATACAATGAGCAGTTCTTC. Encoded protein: CASSDSGTTYNEQFF. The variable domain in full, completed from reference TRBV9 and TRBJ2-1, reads DSGVTQTPKHLITATGQRVTLRCSPRSGDLSVYWYQQSLDQGLQFLIQYYNGEERAKGNILERFSAQQFPDLHSELNLSSLELGDSALYFCASSDSGTTYNEQFFGPGTRLTVL.